What follows describes a single T cell receptor beta chain. The CDR3 is made up of 13 amino acids. Looked up from germline, CDR1 is SGHRS and CDR2 is YFSETQ. Trimming removed 2 bases at V and 5 bases at J, with 10 bases between. From RNA transcripts, TCR beta CDR3 regions were amplified. First-round RT-PCR of the TCR CDR3 relied on the HTBI primer set. One entry per CDR3 protein, called by TCRdb with MiXCR from the multiplex PCR reads. The table has around 280,000 distinct CDR3 sequences, more than 10% seen once; the top ten hold 6% to 8%. This sample was included in a study of T cells in Graves' hyperthyroidism and ophthalmopathy.

The sequenced sample consisted of blood. The V and J genes are TRBV5-1 and TRBJ2-5; D unresolved. The receptor was isolated from a woman under 40 with Graves' hyperthyroidism that later progressed to Graves' ophthalmopathy. In DNA form, the CDR3 reads TGCGCCAGCAGCTTTCTTCGTGGGGAGACCCAGTACTTC. Its translation is CASSFLRGETQYF.